Included here is one T cell receptor beta chain sequence, with context. This entry comes from a study of blood T cell repertoires in COVID-19. With 5 bases removed from V and 3 bases from J, the gap between germline ends came to 14 bases. This CDR3 is built from 14 residues. The germline CDR1 and CDR2 sequences are SNHLY and FYNNEI. Original analysis: Estimated nucleated cell counts came from reference gene primer amplification. Libraries were prepared by immunoSEQ multiplex PCR; TCRdb keeps only in-frame clonotypes and omits some of them. For V, J and clone size, that table is used; D and trimming come from the DNA. The table includes approximately 380,000 clones, 85% to 90% detected once. For recovered donors of Cohort 3, there were two negative PCRs, clearance, or symptom resolution.

The sequence came from a woman aged 18-29 years who had recovered from COVID-19. The sequencing sample was made of PBMCs or T cells enriched from blood (not recorded which). The chain couples TRBV2 to TRBJ2-7; D is uncertain. This CDR3 reads CASSPNEVRYEQYF. Written as DNA, the CDR3 is TGTGCCAGCAGTCCTAATGAGGTCCGCTACGAGCAGTACTTC.